The 5 T cell receptor beta chains presented below share a single source sample, sequenced in a study of T cell responses to AZD1222 COVID-19 vaccine. Here immunoSEQ multiplex PCR was the method, and the copy in TCRdb shows in-frame clones only, minus some. The sample includes fewer than 200,000 clones, 70% to 90% of them seen just once. The source was peripheral blood, collected 28 days after the second AZD1222 dose. The receptors here all came from an adult who received the AZD1222 COVID-19 vaccine.

This chain connects TRBV15 to TRBJ1-1, with a weak D call TRBD1 (5 bases). The V and J ends lost 0 bases and 6 bases respectively, with 14 bases between them. CDR1 LNHNV and CDR2 YYDKDF come from the germline V gene (reference sequence). The CDR3 covers 15 residues. CDR3 sequence reads: CATSRDWTKRSEAFF. CDR3 DNA sequence: TGTGCCACCAGCAGAGACTGGACAAAACGTTCTGAAGCTTTCTTT.

This clone occurred once. The CDR3 nucleotides are TGTGCCAGCAGCCCACCGGGACGGACATTCTATGGCTACACCTTC. As protein: CASSPPGRTFYGYTF. The chain employs TRBV28 and TRBJ1-2, with D possibly matching TRBD1 (5 bases). With 6 bases removed from V and 4 bases from J, the gap between germline ends came to 18 bases. CDR3 length: 15 residues. Germline V CDR1 and CDR2: MDHEN, SYDVKM.

The chain employs TRBV27 and TRBJ2-3, with no clear D. The CDR3 covers 15 residues. The V gene's germline CDR1 is MNHEY and CDR2 SMNVEV (reference sequence). V was trimmed by 6 bases and J by 0 bases, leaving 13 bases between them. CDR3 amino acids: CASRSKVGSTDTQYF. CDR3 nucleotides: TGTGCCAGCAGATCCAAGGTTGGAAGCACAGATACGCAGTATTTT.

The chain carries TRBV6-5 and TRBJ2-4, with TRBD1 matching over 8 bases. Per the germline V gene, CDR1 is MNHEY and CDR2 is SVGAGI. The CDR3 extends over 15 amino acids. Germline trimming cut 6 bases from V and 9 bases from J; bases unmatched to any gene: 13. The CDR3 is CASSPRQGPDAIQYF. The CDR3 DNA follows: TGTGCCAGCAGCCCAAGACAGGGGCCTGACGCCATTCAGTACTTC.

V is TRBV5-1 and J is TRBJ2-3; D is unclear. The CDR3 totals 15 residues. Germline V gene sequence: CDR1 SGHRS, CDR2 YFSETQ. V was pared by 5 bases and J by 4 bases, with 17 bases between. The CDR3, as DNA: TGCGCCAGCAGTTCCTTTGGTCGAGACCCAGATACGCAGTATTTT. It codes for CASSSFGRDPDTQYF.